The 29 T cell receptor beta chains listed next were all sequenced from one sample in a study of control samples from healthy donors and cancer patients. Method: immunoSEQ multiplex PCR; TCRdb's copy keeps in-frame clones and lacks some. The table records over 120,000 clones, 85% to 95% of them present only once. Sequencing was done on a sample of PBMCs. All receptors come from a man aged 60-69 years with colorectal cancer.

The CDR3 here is CASSRPAEAFF. The CDR3 region has the DNA TGTGCCAGCAGTCGGCCTGCTGAAGCTTTCTTT. The chain combines TRBV6-5 with TRBJ1-1; D ambiguous. V lost 5 bases and J 6 bases, leaving 7 bases between the germline ends. This CDR3 has 11 amino acids. In germline, CDR1 is MNHEY, CDR2 SVGAGI.

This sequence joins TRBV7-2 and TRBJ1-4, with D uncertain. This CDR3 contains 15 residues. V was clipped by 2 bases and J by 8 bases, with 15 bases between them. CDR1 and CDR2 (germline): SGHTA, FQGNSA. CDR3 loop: CASSLRGGSSEKLFF. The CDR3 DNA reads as TGTGCCAGCAGCTTAAGAGGCGGGTCAAGCGAAAAACTGTTTTTT.

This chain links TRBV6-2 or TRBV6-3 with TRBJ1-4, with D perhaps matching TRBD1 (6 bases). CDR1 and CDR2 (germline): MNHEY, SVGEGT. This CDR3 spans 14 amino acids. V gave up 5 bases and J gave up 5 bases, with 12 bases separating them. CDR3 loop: CASSNPDRNEKLFF. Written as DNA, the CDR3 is TGTGCCAGCAGTAATCCCGACAGGAATGAAAAACTGTTTTTT.

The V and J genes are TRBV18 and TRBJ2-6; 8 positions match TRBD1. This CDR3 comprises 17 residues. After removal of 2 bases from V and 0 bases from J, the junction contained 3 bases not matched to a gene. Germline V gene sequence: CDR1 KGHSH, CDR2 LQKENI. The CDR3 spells CASSPGQGYSGANVLTF. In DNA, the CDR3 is TGTGCCAGCTCACCAGGACAGGGATACTCTGGGGCCAACGTCCTGACTTTC.

CDR3 sequence reads: CATSDFWATGGQDTQYF. The CDR3 bases are TGTGCCACCAGTGATTTCTGGGCGACAGGGGGCCAAGATACGCAGTATTTT. The chain links TRBV24-1 to TRBJ2-3, with 10 bases fitting TRBD1. The V gene end was trimmed by 1 base and the J gene end by 5 bases; junction bases not matched to a gene: 8. The length of the CDR3 is 17 residues. Germline values: CDR1 KGHDR, CDR2 SFDVKD.

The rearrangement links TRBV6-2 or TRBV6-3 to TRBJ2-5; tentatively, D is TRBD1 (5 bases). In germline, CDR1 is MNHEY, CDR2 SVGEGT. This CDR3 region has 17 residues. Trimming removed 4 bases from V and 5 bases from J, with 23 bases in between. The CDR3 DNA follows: TGTGCCAGCAGTTTCTACGAATTACAGGCTTCAGGGGAGACCCAGTACTTC. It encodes CASSFYELQASGETQYF.

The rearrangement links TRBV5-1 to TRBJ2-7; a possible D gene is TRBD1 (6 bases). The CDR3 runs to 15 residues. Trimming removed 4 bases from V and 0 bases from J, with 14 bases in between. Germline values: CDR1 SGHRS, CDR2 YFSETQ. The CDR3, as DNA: TGCGCCAGCAGCCCAGGGACATCAAGCTCCTACGAGCAGTACTTC. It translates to CASSPGTSSSYEQYF. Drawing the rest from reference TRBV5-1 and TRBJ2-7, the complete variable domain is KAGVTQTPRYLIKTRGQQVTLSCSPISGHRSVSWYQQTPGQGLQFLFEYFSETQRNKGNFPGRFSGRQFSNSRSEMNVSTLELGDSALYLCASSPGTSSSYEQYFGPGTRLTVT.

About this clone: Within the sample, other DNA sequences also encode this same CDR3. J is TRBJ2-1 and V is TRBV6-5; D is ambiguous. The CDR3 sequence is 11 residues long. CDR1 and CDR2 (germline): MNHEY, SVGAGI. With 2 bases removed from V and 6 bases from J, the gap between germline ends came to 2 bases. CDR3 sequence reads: CASSYSNEQFF. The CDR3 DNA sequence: TGTGCCAGCAGTTACAGCAATGAGCAGTTCTTC.

The CDR3 DNA reads TGCGCCAGCAGCTTGAGCTTGCGGGGGGGAAGCACAGATACGCAGTATTTT. It encodes CASSLSLRGGSTDTQYF. The rearrangement links TRBV5-1 to TRBJ2-3; TRBD2 matches 9 bases. From germline, CDR1 is SGHRS and CDR2 YFSETQ. Trimming took 1 base from V and 0 from J; bases not matched to a gene: 6. This CDR3 has 17 amino acids.

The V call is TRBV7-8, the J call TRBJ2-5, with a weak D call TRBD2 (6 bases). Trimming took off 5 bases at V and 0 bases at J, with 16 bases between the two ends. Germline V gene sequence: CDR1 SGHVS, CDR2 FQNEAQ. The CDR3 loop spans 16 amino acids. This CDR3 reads CASSLGTLTYQETQYF. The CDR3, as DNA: TGTGCCAGCAGCCTCGGGACTCTTACGTACCAAGAGACCCAGTACTTC.

This chain's CDR3 is CASRVQVGSTEAFF. Written as DNA, the CDR3 is TGTGCCAGTAGGGTCCAGGTAGGAAGCACTGAAGCTTTCTTT. This chain uses TRBV19 with TRBJ1-1; D call uncertain. This CDR3 contains 14 residues. Per the germline V gene, CDR1 is LNHDA and CDR2 is SQIVND (reference sequence). The germline V and J ends were trimmed by 6 bases and 4 bases, with 15 bases remaining between them. Filled out from reference TRBV19 and TRBJ1-1, the complete variable domain reads DGGITQSPKYLFRKEGQNVTLSCEQNLNHDAMYWYRQDPGQGLRLIYYSQIVNDFQKGDIAEGYSVSREKKESFPLTVTSAQKNPTAFYLCASRVQVGSTEAFFGQGTRLTVV.

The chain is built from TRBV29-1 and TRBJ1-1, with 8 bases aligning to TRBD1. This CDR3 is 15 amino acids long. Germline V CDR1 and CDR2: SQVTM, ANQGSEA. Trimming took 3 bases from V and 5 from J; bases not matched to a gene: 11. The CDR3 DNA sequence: TGCAGCGTTGAGTCGACAGGGGTGGTGAGGACTGAAGCTTTCTTT. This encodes CSVESTGVVRTEAFF.

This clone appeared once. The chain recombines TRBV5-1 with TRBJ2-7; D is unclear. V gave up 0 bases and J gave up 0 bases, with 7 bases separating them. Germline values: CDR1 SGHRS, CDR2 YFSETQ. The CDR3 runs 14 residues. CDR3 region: CASSLAPVSYEQYF. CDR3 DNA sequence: TGCGCCAGCAGCTTGGCCCCAGTCTCCTACGAGCAGTACTTC. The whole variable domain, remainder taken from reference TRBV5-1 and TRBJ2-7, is KAGVTQTPRYLIKTRGQQVTLSCSPISGHRSVSWYQQTPGQGLQFLFEYFSETQRNKGNFPGRFSGRQFSNSRSEMNVSTLELGDSALYLCASSLAPVSYEQYFGPGTRLTVT.

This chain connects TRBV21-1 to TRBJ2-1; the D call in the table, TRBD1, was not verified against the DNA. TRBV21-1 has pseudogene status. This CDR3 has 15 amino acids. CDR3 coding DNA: TGTGCCAGCATCTCGAGGGGACAGGGGAGAGATGAGCAGTTCTTC. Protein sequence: CASISRGQGRDEQFF.

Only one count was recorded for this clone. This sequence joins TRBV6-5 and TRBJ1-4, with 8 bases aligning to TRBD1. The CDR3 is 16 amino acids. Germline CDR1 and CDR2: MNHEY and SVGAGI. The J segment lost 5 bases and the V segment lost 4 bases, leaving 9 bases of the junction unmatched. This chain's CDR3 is CASSSRTGTGNEKLFF. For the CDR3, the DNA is TGTGCCAGCAGTTCACGAACCGGGACAGGAAATGAAAAACTGTTTTTT.

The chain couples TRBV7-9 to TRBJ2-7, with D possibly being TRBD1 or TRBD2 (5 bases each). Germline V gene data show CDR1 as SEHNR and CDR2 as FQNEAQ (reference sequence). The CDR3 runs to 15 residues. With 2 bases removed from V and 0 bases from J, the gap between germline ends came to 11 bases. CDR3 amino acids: CASSLIGDGSYEQYF. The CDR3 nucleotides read TGTGCCAGCAGCTTAATCGGGGACGGCTCCTACGAGCAGTACTTC.

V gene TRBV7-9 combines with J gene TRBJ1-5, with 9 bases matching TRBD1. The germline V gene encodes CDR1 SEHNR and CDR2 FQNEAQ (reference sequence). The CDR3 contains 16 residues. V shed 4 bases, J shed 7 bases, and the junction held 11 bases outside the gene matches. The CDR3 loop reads CASSSGLGQGWQPQHF. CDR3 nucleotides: TGTGCCAGCAGCTCCGGCCTTGGACAGGGGTGGCAGCCCCAGCATTTT. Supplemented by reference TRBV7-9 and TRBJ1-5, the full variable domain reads DTGVSQNPRHKITKRGQNVTFRCDPISEHNRLYWYRQTLGQGPEFLTYFQNEAQLEKSRLLSDRFSAERPKGSFSTLEIQRTEQGDSAMYLCASSSGLGQGWQPQHFGDGTRLSIL.

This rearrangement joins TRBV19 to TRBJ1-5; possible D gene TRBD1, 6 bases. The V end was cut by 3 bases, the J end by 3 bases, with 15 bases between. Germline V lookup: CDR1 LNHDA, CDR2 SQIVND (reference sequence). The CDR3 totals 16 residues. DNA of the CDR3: TGTGCCAGTAGTATCGTGGGGACACTCACCAATCAGCCCCAGCATTTT. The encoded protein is CASSIVGTLTNQPQHF. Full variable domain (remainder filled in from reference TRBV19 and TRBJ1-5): DGGITQSPKYLFRKEGQNVTLSCEQNLNHDAMYWYRQDPGQGLRLIYYSQIVNDFQKGDIAEGYSVSREKKESFPLTVTSAQKNPTAFYLCASSIVGTLTNQPQHFGDGTRLSIL.

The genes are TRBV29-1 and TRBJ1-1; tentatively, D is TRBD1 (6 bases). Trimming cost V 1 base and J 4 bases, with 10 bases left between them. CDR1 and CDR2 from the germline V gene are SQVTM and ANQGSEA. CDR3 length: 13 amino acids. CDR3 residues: CSVEGQGSTEAFF. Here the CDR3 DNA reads TGCAGCGTTGAAGGCCAGGGGAGCACTGAAGCTTTCTTT.

The CDR3 sequence: CASSPFRSTDTQYF. CDR3 in DNA: TGTGCCAGCAGCCCATTTAGATCCACAGATACGCAGTATTTT. The chain links TRBV7-2 to TRBJ2-3; no reliable D call. The CDR3 consists of 14 residues. Trimming pared 5 bases from V and 2 bases from J, leaving 11 bases between. Germline V gene data show CDR1 as SGHTA and CDR2 as FQGNSA.

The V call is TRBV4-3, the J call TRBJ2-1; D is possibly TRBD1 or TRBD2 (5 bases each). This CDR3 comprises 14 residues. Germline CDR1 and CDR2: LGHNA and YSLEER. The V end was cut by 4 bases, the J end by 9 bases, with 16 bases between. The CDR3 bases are TGCGCCAGCAGCCCCAATTCCGGGACCGGTGAGCAGTTCTTC. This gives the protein CASSPNSGTGEQFF.

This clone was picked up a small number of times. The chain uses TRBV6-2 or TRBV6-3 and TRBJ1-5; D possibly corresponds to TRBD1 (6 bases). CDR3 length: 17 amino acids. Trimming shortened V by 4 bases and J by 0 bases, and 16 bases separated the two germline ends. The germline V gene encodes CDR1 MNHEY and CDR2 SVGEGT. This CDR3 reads CASSSPLDRYSNQPQHF. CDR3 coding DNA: TGTGCCAGCAGTTCCCCCCTCGACAGGTATAGCAATCAGCCCCAGCATTTT.

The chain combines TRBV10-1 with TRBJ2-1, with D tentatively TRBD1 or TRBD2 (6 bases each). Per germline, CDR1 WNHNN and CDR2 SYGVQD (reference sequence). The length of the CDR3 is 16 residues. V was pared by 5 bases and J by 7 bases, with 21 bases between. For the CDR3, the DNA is TGCGCCAGCAGTCACTCAACGGGGGCCGTTGAGAATGAGCAGTTCTTC. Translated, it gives CASSHSTGAVENEQFF.

The CDR3 loop reads CASRWTSGSYSDTQYF. The CDR3 DNA follows: TGCGCCAGCAGATGGACTAGCGGGTCGTATTCAGATACGCAGTATTTT. V gene TRBV4-1 combines with J gene TRBJ2-3; 11 bases are shared with TRBD2. Trimming removed 6 bases from V and 4 bases from J; junction bases left unmatched: 9. The CDR3 is 16 residues long. Germline V gene data show CDR1 as MGHRA and CDR2 as YSYEKL.

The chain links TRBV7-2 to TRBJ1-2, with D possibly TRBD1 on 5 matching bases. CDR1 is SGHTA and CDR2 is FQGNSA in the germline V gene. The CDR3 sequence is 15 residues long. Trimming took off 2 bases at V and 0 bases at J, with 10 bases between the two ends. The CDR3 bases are TGTGCCAGCAGCTTACGGCAGGGAGCTAACTATGGCTACACCTTC. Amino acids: CASSLRQGANYGYTF.

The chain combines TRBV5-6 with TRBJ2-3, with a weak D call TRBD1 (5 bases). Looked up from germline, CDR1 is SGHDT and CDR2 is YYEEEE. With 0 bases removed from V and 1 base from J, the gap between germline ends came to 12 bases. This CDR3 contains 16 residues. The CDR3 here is CASSLAAGIRTDTQYF. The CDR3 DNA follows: TGTGCCAGCAGCTTGGCCGCAGGGATTCGCACAGATACGCAGTATTTT.

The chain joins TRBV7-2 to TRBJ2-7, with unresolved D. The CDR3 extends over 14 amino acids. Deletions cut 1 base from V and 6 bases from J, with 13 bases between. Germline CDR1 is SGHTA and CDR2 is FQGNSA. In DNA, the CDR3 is TGTGCCAGCAGCTTAGATCGGCTAGTTGGCGAGCAGTACTTC. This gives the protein CASSLDRLVGEQYF.

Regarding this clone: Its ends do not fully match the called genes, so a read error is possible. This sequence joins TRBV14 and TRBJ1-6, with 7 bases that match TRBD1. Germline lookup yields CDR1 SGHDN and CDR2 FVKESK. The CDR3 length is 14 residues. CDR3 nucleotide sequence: TGTGCCAGCAGTCAAGGACAGGTTAATTCACCCCTCCACTTT. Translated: CASSQGQVNSPLHF.

In nucleotides, the CDR3 is TGTGCCACCAGCAGAGGGGACAATGCTAATGAAAAACTGTTTTTT. This codes for CATSRGDNANEKLFF. The chain recombines TRBV15 with TRBJ1-4; TRBD1 is a possible D gene (6 bases). Germline V gene lookup returns CDR1 LNHNV and CDR2 YYDKDF (reference sequence). CDR3 length: 15 residues. V was cut by 1 base and J by 3 bases, with 9 bases left in between.